This passage covers 10 T cell receptor beta chains from one sample sequenced in a study of T-cell memory formation after mild COVID-19. MiXCR, applied by TCRdb to the 5' RACE reads, yields one record per CDR3 protein. The sample includes roughly 42,000 distinct CDR3 sequences, 7.3% seen only once; the top ten take approximately 1.5%. What was sequenced was PBMCs or a T cell subset sorted from them (not recorded which). The receptors here all came from a young man who had mild COVID-19 (a few samples of this study predate the infection). Cell type and time point are not known.

This clonotype is classed as medium-sized (0.01 to 0.1%). The chain uses TRBV7-9 and TRBJ2-2, with 14 bases fitting TRBD2. Germline lookup yields CDR1 SEHNR and CDR2 FQNEAQ (reference sequence). The CDR3 spans 17 residues. Losses at the gene ends were 5 bases for V and 7 bases for J; bases not matched to a gene: 9. CDR3 amino acids: CASSPGLAGGLDGELFF. The CDR3 nucleotides read TGTGCCAGCAGCCCCGGACTAGCGGGGGGATTGGACGGGGAGCTGTTTTTT.

J is TRBJ2-3 and V is TRBV5-1, with 12 bases lining up with TRBD2. Trimming took 1 base from V and 5 from J; bases not matched to a gene: 5. This CDR3 comprises 16 residues. From germline, CDR1 is SGHRS and CDR2 YFSETQ. The CDR3: CASSLRTSGVEDTQYF. The DNA of the CDR3 is TGCGCCAGCAGCTTGAGGACTAGCGGGGTGGAAGATACGCAGTATTTT.

The V and J genes are TRBV4-3 and TRBJ2-1; TRBD2 agrees at 10 bases. CDR1 is LGHNA and CDR2 is YSLEER in the germline V gene. There are 15 residues in the CDR3. J was trimmed by 4 bases and V by 6 bases; bases with no gene match: 6. The DNA of the CDR3 is TGCGCCAGCAGACACGGACTAGCGGAATACAATGAGCAGTTCTTC. It is translated as CASRHGLAEYNEQFF.

The chain is built from TRBV20-1 and TRBJ1-5, with TRBD1 identical over 7 bases. This CDR3 is 12 amino acids long. V shed 6 bases, J shed 3 bases, and the junction held 2 bases outside the gene matches. Germline V lookup: CDR1 DFQATT, CDR2 SNEGSKA (reference sequence). CDR3 bases: TGCAGTGCAACAGGGGCCAATCAGCCCCAGCATTTT. Translated: CSATGANQPQHF.

CDR3 protein: CASSPGGGRATNEKLFF. In DNA, the CDR3 is TGTGCCAGCAGCCCCGGCGGAGGGCGTGCAACTAATGAAAAACTGTTTTTT. The V call is TRBV7-2, the J call TRBJ1-4; D gene ambiguous. Germline assignment: CDR1 SGHTA and CDR2 FQGNSA. Between the trimmed V and J ends, which lost 5 bases and 0 bases, there was a span of 16 bases. This CDR3 has 17 amino acids. Drawing the rest from reference TRBV7-2 and TRBJ1-4, the complete variable domain is GAGVSQSPSNKVTEKGKDVELRCDPISGHTALYWYRQSLGQGLEFLIYFQGNSAPDKSGLPSDRFSAERTGGSVSTLTIQRTQQEDSAVYLCASSPGGGRATNEKLFFGSGTQLSVL.

This clonotype was counted between two and nine times. The chain combines TRBV12-3 or TRBV12-4 with TRBJ2-3; D may correspond to TRBD1 or TRBD2 (5 bases each). Between the trimmed V and J ends, which lost 5 bases and 7 bases, there was a span of 10 bases. The CDR3 runs 12 residues. This CDR3 is CASSRDGYTQYF. The DNA of the CDR3 is TGTGCCAGCAGTCGGGACGGGTATACGCAGTATTTT.

A few counts support this clonotype. The chain is built from TRBV5-1 and TRBJ1-1; 7 nucleotides agree with TRBD1. The CDR3 loop spans 16 amino acids. The germline CDR1 and CDR2 sequences are SGHRS and YFSETQ. The V gene end was trimmed by 2 bases and the J gene end by 0 bases; junction bases not matched to a gene: 7. CDR3 bases: TGCGCCAGCAGCTTTTCCGGGACAGATGTGAACACTGAAGCTTTCTTT. It translates to CASSFSGTDVNTEAFF.

This chain links TRBV5-1 with TRBJ2-7, with TRBD1 as a possible D gene (6 bases). CDR3 length: 12 amino acids. Trimming took 4 bases from V and 6 from J, leaving 11 bases between them. CDR1 SGHRS and CDR2 YFSETQ come from the germline V gene. DNA of the CDR3: TGCGCCAGCAGCGAACAGGGAAGCGAGCAGTACTTC. It yields the protein CASSEQGSEQYF.

The V and J genes are TRBV7-2 and TRBJ1-4; D remains unclear. Germline assignment: CDR1 SGHTA and CDR2 FQGNSA. The ends were cut back, 5 bases at V and 2 bases at J, with 15 bases in the middle. The CDR3 loop spans 16 amino acids. DNA of the CDR3: TGTGCCAGCAGCCAAGCCCCGAAGACCACTAATGAAAAACTGTTTTTT. Protein sequence: CASSQAPKTTNEKLFF.

The chain has TRBV6-5 and TRBJ1-3; no definite D call. Trimming removed 6 bases at V and 2 bases at J, with 11 bases between. This CDR3 region has 14 residues. Germline values: CDR1 MNHEY, CDR2 SVGAGI. CDR3 sequence (DNA): TGTGCCAGCAGACAATCCCGGACTGGAAACACCATATATTTT. This translates into CASRQSRTGNTIYF.